The 18 T cell receptor beta chains below come from one sample, sequenced in a study of regulatory T cells in long-lasting Graves disease. Sample time point: newly diagnosed GD, antithyroid drugs for less than 3 months. PBMCs were the source of the RNA used for TCR sequencing. TCR beta libraries were built with iRepertoire HTBI primers and Arm-PCR of CDR3 regions. TCRdb analysed the multiplex PCR reads with MiXCR anew, one entry per CDR3 protein. The sample records about 200,000 distinct CDR3 sequences, 15% to 20% being singletons. The specimen was peripheral blood mononuclear cells (PBMCs), collected at new diagnosis, from a patient treated with antithyroid drugs. Every receptor here comes from a female donor with Graves disease.

In this sample, this clonotype turned up many times. The V and J genes are TRBV12-3 or TRBV12-4 and TRBJ1-2; D might be TRBD1 (6 bases). Trimming pared 6 bases from V and 3 bases from J, leaving 14 bases between. This CDR3 is built from 14 residues. The CDR3 coding sequence is TGTGCCAGCAGCTGGGACACTGCATACTATGGCTACACCTTC. Translating it yields CASSWDTAYYGYTF.

This clonotype was recorded at least ten times. The V and J genes are TRBV6-2 or TRBV6-3 and TRBJ2-7; 11 nucleotides agree with TRBD1. CDR3 length equals 15 residues. Germline CDR1 is MNHEY and CDR2 is SVGEGT. Losses at the gene ends were 5 bases for V and 3 bases for J; bases not matched to a gene: 6. The CDR3 spells CASSEEGTGGYEQYF. CDR3 coding DNA: TGTGCCAGCAGTGAAGAAGGGACAGGGGGCTACGAGCAGTACTTC.

This clonotype was seen at least ten times. The chain uses TRBV24-1 and TRBJ1-2; 9 bases agree with TRBD1. V lost 12 bases to trimming and J lost 7 bases; unmatched junction nucleotides: 8. The CDR3 contains 12 residues. Germline V gene data show CDR1 as KGHDR and CDR2 as SFDVKD. CDR3 residues: CASQGANAGYTF. The DNA of the CDR3 is TGTGCCTCACAGGGGGCGAACGCTGGCTACACCTTC.

This clonotype was seen at least ten times. The V gene is TRBV2, the J gene TRBJ1-1; D unclear. The CDR3 contains 15 residues. From germline, CDR1 is SNHLY and CDR2 FYNNEI. The ends were cut back, 2 bases at V and 3 bases at J, with 13 bases in the middle. DNA of the CDR3: TGTGCCAGCAGTGAATTCGGTGAGGGATACACTGAAGCTTTCTTT. It is translated as CASSEFGEGYTEAFF.

As concerns this clonotype: A much larger clone is a single base away; this may be a read error. The chain employs TRBV7-9 and TRBJ1-2; D is undetermined. Germline V gene sequence: CDR1 SEHNR, CDR2 FQNEAQ (reference sequence). The CDR3 consists of 12 residues. This CDR3 is CASSNGYRGCTF. The CDR3 DNA sequence: TGTGCCAGCAGCAACGGGTATCGTGGCTGCACCTTC.

In this sample, this clonotype turned up many times. The chain recombines TRBV12-3 or TRBV12-4 with TRBJ1-5, with D perhaps TRBD1 (6 bases). This CDR3 region has 14 residues. V was clipped by 5 bases and J by 6 bases, with 14 bases between them. The CDR3 protein is CASSVTGLVQPQHF. Here the CDR3 DNA reads TGTGCCAGCAGTGTAACAGGGTTGGTTCAGCCCCAGCATTTT.

This clonotype has ten or more counts. The CDR3 bases are TGTGCCAGTAGTATCTCTTATGGGAATGAAAAACTGTTTTTT. Translation gives CASSISYGNEKLFF. The rearrangement uses TRBV19 and TRBJ1-4; D not resolved. The germline gives CDR1 LNHDA, CDR2 SQIVND (reference sequence). The CDR3 totals 14 residues. Trimming shortened V by 3 bases and J by 5 bases, and 10 bases separated the two germline ends.

This clonotype was picked up a small number of times. V gene TRBV20-1 combines with J gene TRBJ1-1; D gene uncertain. Germline values: CDR1 DFQATT, CDR2 SNEGSKA (reference sequence). This CDR3 region has 12 residues. The ends were cut back, 1 base at V and 7 bases at J, with 10 bases in the middle. This chain's CDR3 is CSARVSGIEAFF. The CDR3 coding sequence is TGCAGTGCTAGAGTTTCGGGAATTGAAGCTTTCTTT.

This clonotype has ten or more counts. This chain connects TRBV6-1 to TRBJ2-5; TRBD1 matches 9 bases. CDR1 MNHNS and CDR2 SASEGT come from the germline V gene. Trimming took 5 bases from V and 4 from J; bases not matched to a gene: 5. The CDR3 spans 14 residues. The CDR3, as DNA: TGTGCCAGCAGTCCGCGACAGGGGGGAGAGACCCAGTACTTC. Its translation is CASSPRQGGETQYF.

Ten or more counts support this clonotype. The rearrangement joins TRBV2 to TRBJ1-3; maybe TRBD1 (5 bases). V lost 5 bases to trimming and J lost 0 bases, with 8 bases between them. This CDR3 contains 14 residues. From germline, CDR1 is SNHLY and CDR2 FYNNEI. The CDR3 region is CASSPGSSGNTIYF. CDR3 DNA sequence: TGTGCCAGCAGTCCAGGGAGCTCTGGAAACACCATATATTTT.

V and J are TRBV7-9 and TRBJ1-2; D might be TRBD1 (6 bases). This CDR3 has 15 residues. Trimming stripped 6 bases from V and 4 bases from J, with 18 bases between. Germline CDR1 is SEHNR and CDR2 is FQNEAQ (reference sequence). In nucleotides, the CDR3 is TGTGCCAGCAGTCTTCGCGGGAGGACAGTCTATGGCTACACCTTC. As protein: CASSLRGRTVYGYTF.

The sample holds a few counts of this clonotype. The chain combines TRBV9 with TRBJ1-6; D might be TRBD1 (6 bases). The V gene's germline CDR1 is SGDLS and CDR2 YYNGEE. The CDR3 runs 14 residues. V was cut by 3 bases and J by 7 bases, with 11 bases left in between. CDR3 residues: CASSAGGANSPLHF. In DNA form, the CDR3 reads TGTGCCAGCAGCGCCGGGGGGGCAAATTCACCCCTCCACTTT.

This clonotype was observed many times. This chain links TRBV7-9 with TRBJ1-1; no reliable D call. Trimming took 5 bases from V and 0 from J, leaving 7 bases between them. CDR1 and CDR2 from the germline V gene are SEHNR and FQNEAQ (reference sequence). The CDR3 covers 13 residues. CDR3 region: CASSPAVNTEAFF. CDR3 DNA sequence: TGTGCCAGCAGCCCTGCGGTGAACACTGAAGCTTTCTTT.

In its sample, this clonotype was seen many times. This chain joins TRBV20-1 and TRBJ2-7, with no clear D. Trimming shortened V by 3 bases and J by 5 bases, and 8 bases separated the two germline ends. From germline, CDR1 is DFQATT and CDR2 SNEGSKA (reference sequence). CDR3 length equals 11 residues. The CDR3 here is CSASRQNEQYF. CDR3 nucleotides: TGCAGTGCTAGCCGTCAAAACGAGCAGTACTTC.

Of note for this clonotype: A much more abundant neighbour one base away suggests this may be a read error. This chain uses TRBV10-3 with TRBJ2-3, with D possibly TRBD2 on 6 matching bases. Germline V gives CDR1 ENHRY, CDR2 SYGVKD. V was pared by 2 bases and J by 5 bases, with 17 bases between. This CDR3 region has 16 residues. CDR3 bases: TGTGCCATCAGTGAGGCAAGGACGGGAGCTGAAGATACGCAGTATTTT. The encoded protein is CAISEARTGAEDTQYF.

This clonotype was seen ten or more times. This clone may be a read error of a much larger clone one base away. V is TRBV6-5 and J is TRBJ2-7, with D uncertain. Between the trimmed V and J ends, which lost 2 bases and 2 bases, there was a span of 1 base. Germline CDR1 and CDR2: MNHEY and SVGAGI. The CDR3 runs 11 residues. This chain's CDR3 is CASSYTYEQYF. The DNA of the CDR3 is TGTGCCAGCAGTTACACCTACGAGCAGTACTTC.

Many counts were recorded for this clonotype. V usage is TRBV27 and J usage is TRBJ1-6; 11 bases are shared with TRBD1. There are 14 residues in the CDR3. Germline lookup yields CDR1 MNHEY and CDR2 SMNVEV (reference sequence). Trimming at V came to 4 bases and at J to 13 bases, leaving 6 bases not matched to a gene. As DNA, the CDR3 is TGTGCCAGCAGTTCCGGGACAGGGGGTCTTCCCCTCCACTTT. Translation gives CASSSGTGGLPLHF.

In its sample, this clonotype was seen many times. J is TRBJ1-4 and V is TRBV12-3 or TRBV12-4; 7 bases are a match to TRBD1. Unmatched junction bases numbered 1, after V lost 3 bases and J lost 0 bases. The CDR3 is made up of 15 amino acids. CDR3 coding DNA: TGTGCCAGCAGTTTCGGGACAGCAACTAATGAAAAACTGTTTTTT. It translates to CASSFGTATNEKLFF.